One sample yielded the 27 T cell receptor beta chains listed below, sequenced in a study of blood T cell repertoires in COVID-19. Clones were sequenced by immunoSEQ multiplex PCR, and TCRdb holds only the in-frame ones, with some missing. The top ten hold approximately 9.4% of the sample, which has roughly 30,000 clones, almost 85% seen once. The sequencing input was peripheral blood. The receptors derive from a man older than 75 with active COVID-19.

The V and J genes are TRBV6-5 and TRBJ2-7, with D perhaps matching TRBD1 (6 bases). The CDR3 consists of 14 residues. The V end was cut by 7 bases, the J end by 2 bases, with 15 bases between. Germline CDR1 MNHEY, CDR2 SVGAGI. The CDR3 nucleotides are TGTGCCAGCATGGAAACAGGGTGGACCTACGAGCAGTACTTC. This gives the protein CASMETGWTYEQYF.

The chain is built from TRBV6-5 and TRBJ1-6, with TRBD1 matching 7 bases. With V trimmed by 4 bases and J by 8 bases, 8 bases remained unmatched. Germline values: CDR1 MNHEY, CDR2 SVGAGI. CDR3 length: 15 residues. CDR3 sequence (DNA): TGTGCCAGCAGTTTCGGACAGGAAGTCGATTCACCCCTCCACTTT. This codes for CASSFGQEVDSPLHF.

The chain combines TRBV7-3 with TRBJ2-7; no clear D. CDR3 length: 11 amino acids. V was trimmed by 5 bases and J by 9 bases, leaving 11 bases between them. Germline CDR1 SGHTA, CDR2 FQGTGA. The CDR3 region is CASSIIVGQYF. The DNA for the CDR3 is TGTGCCAGCAGCATTATTGTCGGGCAGTACTTC.

The chain couples TRBV19 to TRBJ1-1, with 10 bases identical to TRBD1. The CDR3 runs to 14 residues. Germline values: CDR1 LNHDA, CDR2 SQIVND (reference sequence). Germline trimming cut 5 bases from V and 2 bases from J; bases unmatched to any gene: 2. The CDR3 sequence is CASSRDRGNTEAFF. The CDR3 DNA follows: TGTGCCAGTAGTCGGGACAGGGGTAACACTGAAGCTTTCTTT.

The chain employs TRBV30 and TRBJ1-6; a weak D match, TRBD1 (6 bases). This CDR3 is 16 amino acids long. The germline gives CDR1 GTSNPN, CDR2 SVGIG (reference sequence). Trimming cost V 3 bases and J 4 bases, with 16 bases left between them. The CDR3 region has the DNA TGTGCCTGGAGGTTAGGGGGGGGGCAGTATAATTCACCCCTCCACTTT. Encoded protein: CAWRLGGGQYNSPLHF.

Note on this clone: One end of the junction does not line up with germline, which may come from a read error. The chain is built from TRBV3-1 (or the pseudogene TRBV3-2) and TRBJ2-7, with D unclear. This CDR3 is 11 amino acids long. Germline CDR1 reads LGHDT; CDR2 reads YNNKEL (reference sequence). The CDR3 region is CASSQSSEQYF. For the CDR3, the DNA is TGTGCCAGCAGCCAATCCTCCGAGCAGTACTTC.

V usage is TRBV12-3 or TRBV12-4 and J usage is TRBJ2-5; D possibly corresponds to TRBD2 (5 bases). Trimming shortened V by 8 bases and J by 1 base, and 11 bases separated the two germline ends. The CDR3 is 13 amino acids. CDR3 in DNA: TGTGCCAGCGGCGGACTTTCCCAAGAGACCCAGTACTTC. This translates into CASGGLSQETQYF.

This chain's CDR3 is CSGKQGGITEAFF. The CDR3 DNA reads as TGCAGCGGTAAGCAGGGTGGGATCACTGAAGCTTTCTTT. The chain employs TRBV29-1 and TRBJ1-1, with a possible D match to TRBD1 (5 bases). The CDR3 is 13 amino acids. Trimming took off 7 bases at V and 4 bases at J, with 16 bases between the two ends. CDR1 and CDR2 (germline): SQVTM, ANQGSEA.

The CDR3 DNA sequence: TGTGCCAGCAGCTTAGATGGGGGGACAGGGAGTCGCGAGCAGTACTTC. Translation: CASSLDGGTGSREQYF. The chain is built from TRBV7-2 and TRBJ2-7; 9 bases fit TRBD1. The V gene end was trimmed by 1 base and the J gene end by 6 bases; junction bases not matched to a gene: 10. Germline V gives CDR1 SGHTA, CDR2 FQGNSA. The CDR3 spans 16 residues.

This clone was recorded only once. The rearrangement joins TRBV5-8 to TRBJ1-2, with TRBD1 matching over 8 bases. Trimming removed 4 bases from V and 7 bases from J; junction bases left unmatched: 9. The CDR3 has 14 amino acids. Germline V gives CDR1 SGHTS, CDR2 YDEGEE. The CDR3 DNA is TGTGCCAGCAGCCGACGCACAGGGGGACTTGGCTACACCTTC. Residues: CASSRRTGGLGYTF.

This chain links TRBV7-2 with TRBJ2-7; 7 bases agree with TRBD1. CDR1 SGHTA and CDR2 FQGNSA come from the germline V gene. V lost 5 bases and J lost 6; bases outside the gene matches: 4. There are 12 residues in the CDR3. The CDR3 nucleotides are TGTGCCAGCAGCCCCTCAGGGGGCGAGCAGTACTTC. Encoded protein: CASSPSGGEQYF.

The chain recombines TRBV19 with TRBJ1-4; D is unresolved. CDR3 length: 16 amino acids. Germline-derived CDR1 and CDR2 are LNHDA and SQIVND (reference sequence). Trimming took 2 bases from V and 0 from J, leaving 10 bases between them. DNA for the CDR3: TGTGCCAGTAGTATACAGTCGGGTTCAACTAATGAAAAACTGTTTTTT. This gives the protein CASSIQSGSTNEKLFF.

The V gene is TRBV18, the J gene TRBJ1-1; weak D call: TRBD1 (5 bases). This CDR3 has 13 amino acids. Trimming stripped 4 bases from V and 4 bases from J, with 10 bases between. CDR1 is KGHSH and CDR2 is LQKENI in the germline V gene. The chain's CDR3 is CASSLTGPTEAFF. In DNA form, the CDR3 reads TGTGCCAGCTCACTAACAGGTCCCACTGAAGCTTTCTTT.

This rearrangement joins TRBV14 to TRBJ1-1, with TRBD1 matching over 8 bases. The germline gives CDR1 SGHDN, CDR2 FVKESK. CDR3 size: 14 residues. V was clipped by 2 bases and J by 7 bases; unmatched bases: 6. The DNA for the CDR3 is TGTGCCAGCAGCCAAACAGGGGGGCGAGGTGAAGCTTTCTTT. The encoded protein is CASSQTGGRGEAFF.

The chain couples TRBV18 to TRBJ2-7; TRBD1 matches 7 bases. Germline-derived CDR1 and CDR2 are KGHSH and LQKENI. The CDR3 is 16 amino acids. The J segment lost 2 bases and the V segment lost 3 bases, leaving 10 bases of the junction unmatched. CDR3 DNA: TGTGCCAGCTCACCGGCACAGGGGTTGGGTACCTACGAGCAGTACTTC. This codes for CASSPAQGLGTYEQYF.

The chain uses TRBV12-3 or TRBV12-4 and TRBJ2-7; the D is unclear. V dropped 1 base and J dropped 6 bases, with 7 bases sitting between them. This CDR3 contains 12 residues. The CDR3 loop reads CASSLVYSEQYF. CDR3 coding DNA: TGTGCCAGCAGTTTAGTCTACTCCGAGCAGTACTTC.

This chain uses TRBV21-1 with TRBJ2-3; the D call TRBD1 from the table was never checked on the DNA. TRBV21-1 is a recognized pseudogene. The length of the CDR3 is 16 residues. CDR3 nucleotide sequence: TGTGCCAGCAGCAAAAGTTTAGACAGGTTCAAACATACGCAGTATTTT. It encodes CASSKSLDRFKHTQYF.

The chain joins TRBV10-3 to TRBJ2-2; the match to TRBD1 covers 8 bases. V was pared by 6 bases and J by 7 bases, with 7 bases of the junction left unmatched. CDR1 is ENHRY, CDR2 SYGVKD, per germline. There are 14 residues in the CDR3. CDR3: CAIRYGQGHGELFF. CDR3 nucleotide sequence: TGTGCCATCAGATACGGACAGGGACACGGGGAGCTGTTTTTT.

The V call is TRBV7-9, the J call TRBJ1-2; D gene unclear. Trimming took off 0 bases at V and 6 bases at J, with 8 bases between the two ends. Looked up from germline, CDR1 is SEHNR and CDR2 is FQNEAQ (reference sequence). The CDR3 totals 13 residues. In nucleotides, the CDR3 is TGTGCCAGCAGCTTAGCCAGGATGGATGGCTACACCTTC. This codes for CASSLARMDGYTF.

The chain couples TRBV9 to TRBJ2-5, with D uncertain. V was shortened by 2 bases and J by 2 bases, with 4 bases between the two germline ends. Germline values: CDR1 SGDLS, CDR2 YYNGEE. The CDR3 has 12 residues. As DNA, the CDR3 is TGTGCCAGCAGCGTTAGTCAAGAGACCCAGTACTTC. Translating gives CASSVSQETQYF.

This rearrangement joins TRBV7-9 to TRBJ1-2; 10 bases align to TRBD1. The V segment lost 5 bases and the J segment 6 bases; nucleotides outside the gene matches: 6. This CDR3 is 14 amino acids long. Germline V CDR1 and CDR2: SEHNR, FQNEAQ (reference sequence). CDR3 loop: CASSPGQGRDGYTF. The CDR3 DNA reads TGTGCCAGCAGCCCGGGACAGGGGAGAGATGGCTACACCTTC.

This sequence joins TRBV7-8 and TRBJ2-1, with 12 bases lining up with TRBD2. J gave up 8 bases and V 2 bases, and 7 bases lay outside the gene matches. The CDR3 covers 16 residues. Germline V CDR1 and CDR2: SGHVS, FQNEAQ. CDR3 loop: CASSLPASGGAYEQFF. DNA of the CDR3: TGTGCCAGCAGCTTACCGGCTAGCGGGGGGGCCTATGAGCAGTTCTTC.

This clone has a handful of counts. This chain uses TRBV5-1 with TRBJ1-2; 8 nucleotides match TRBD1. Germline-derived CDR1 and CDR2 are SGHRS and YFSETQ. Trimming took 7 bases from V and 6 from J; bases not matched to a gene: 11. The CDR3 has 14 residues. For the CDR3, the DNA is TGCGCCAGCTCCTCAGGGCCAGGGGGCGATGGCTACACCTTC. Residues: CASSSGPGGDGYTF.

This chain joins TRBV5-1 and TRBJ1-6; D remains ambiguous. From germline, CDR1 is SGHRS and CDR2 YFSETQ. The length of the CDR3 is 15 residues. Trimming removed 0 bases from V and 9 bases from J, with 13 bases in between. CDR3 protein: CASSLAPGLSSPLHF. CDR3 bases: TGCGCCAGCAGCTTGGCCCCGGGATTAAGTTCACCCCTCCACTTT.

The chain carries TRBV28 and TRBJ2-6; the match to TRBD1 covers 11 bases. V shed 8 bases, J shed 3 bases, and the junction held 6 bases outside the gene matches. The CDR3 has 16 amino acids. In germline, CDR1 is MDHEN, CDR2 SYDVKM. The CDR3 sequence: CASYGQGARGANVLTF. CDR3 nucleotides: TGTGCCAGCTATGGACAGGGGGCGCGTGGGGCCAACGTCCTGACTTTC.

The gene calls are TRBV18 and TRBJ2-1, with TRBD2 matching over 8 bases. Unmatched junction bases numbered 8, after V lost 5 bases and J lost 5 bases. Germline loops: CDR1 KGHSH, CDR2 LQKENI. The CDR3 is 15 amino acids. The CDR3, as DNA: TGTGCCAGCTCAGGGGCTAGCGGGCGGAACAATGAGCAGTTCTTC. It specifies CASSGASGRNNEQFF.

This chain uses TRBV11-2 with TRBJ1-2; 7 nucleotides align to TRBD1. Per the germline V gene, CDR1 is SGHAT and CDR2 is FQNNGV. V dropped 0 bases and J dropped 4; count of bases not matched to a gene: 5. This CDR3 is 15 amino acids long. The CDR3 loop is CASSLDTGTVYGYTF. CDR3 DNA: TGTGCCAGCAGCTTAGATACCGGGACAGTCTATGGCTACACCTTC.